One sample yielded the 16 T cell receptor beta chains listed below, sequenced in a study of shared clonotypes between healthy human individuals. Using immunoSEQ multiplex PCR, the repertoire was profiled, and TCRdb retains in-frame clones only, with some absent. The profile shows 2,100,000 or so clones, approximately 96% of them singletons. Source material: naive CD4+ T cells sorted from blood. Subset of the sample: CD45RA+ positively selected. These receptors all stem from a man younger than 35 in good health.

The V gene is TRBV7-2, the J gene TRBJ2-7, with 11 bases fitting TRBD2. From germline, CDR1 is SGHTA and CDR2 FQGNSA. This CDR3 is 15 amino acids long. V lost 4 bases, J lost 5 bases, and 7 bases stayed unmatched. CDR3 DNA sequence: TGTGCCAGCAGCTCAGAACTAGCGGGAGACAACGAGCAGTACTTC. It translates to CASSSELAGDNEQYF.

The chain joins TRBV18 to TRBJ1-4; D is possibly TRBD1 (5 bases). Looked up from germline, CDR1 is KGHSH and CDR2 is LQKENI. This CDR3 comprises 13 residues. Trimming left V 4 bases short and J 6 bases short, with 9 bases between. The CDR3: CASSLTGDEKLFF. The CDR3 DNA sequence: TGTGCCAGCTCACTAACAGGCGATGAAAAACTGTTTTTT.

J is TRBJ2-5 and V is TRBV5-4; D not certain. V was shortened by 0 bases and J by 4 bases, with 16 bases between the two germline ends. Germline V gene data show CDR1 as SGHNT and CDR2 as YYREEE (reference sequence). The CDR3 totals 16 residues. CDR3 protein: CASSLVKKIDTETQYF. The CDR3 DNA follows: TGTGCCAGCAGCTTGGTTAAGAAAATCGATACAGAGACCCAGTACTTC. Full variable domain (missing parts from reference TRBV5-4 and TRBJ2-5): ETGVTQSPTHLIKTRGQQVTLRCSSQSGHNTVSWYQQALGQGPQFIFQYYREEENGRGNFPPRFSGLQFPNYSSELNVNALELDDSALYLCASSLVKKIDTETQYFGPGTRLLVL.

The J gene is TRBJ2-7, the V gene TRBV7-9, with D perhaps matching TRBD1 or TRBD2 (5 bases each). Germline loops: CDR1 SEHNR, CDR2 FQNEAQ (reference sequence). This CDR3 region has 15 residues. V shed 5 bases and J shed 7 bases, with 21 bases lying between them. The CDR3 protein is CASSPSGTTPGEQYF. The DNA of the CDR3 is TGTGCCAGCAGCCCTTCCGGGACCACCCCGGGGGAGCAGTACTTC.

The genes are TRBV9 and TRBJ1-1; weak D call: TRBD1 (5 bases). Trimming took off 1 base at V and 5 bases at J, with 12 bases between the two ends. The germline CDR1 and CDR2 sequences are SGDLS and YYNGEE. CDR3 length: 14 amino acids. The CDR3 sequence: CASSVTGGWTEAFF. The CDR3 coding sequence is TGTGCCAGCAGCGTAACGGGGGGATGGACTGAAGCTTTCTTT.

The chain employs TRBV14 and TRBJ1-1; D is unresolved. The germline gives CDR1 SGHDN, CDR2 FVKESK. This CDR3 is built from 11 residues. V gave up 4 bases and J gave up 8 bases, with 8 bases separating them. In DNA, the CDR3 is TGTGCCAGCAGCCTCCGGGGAGAAGCTTTCTTT. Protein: CASSLRGEAFF.

The CDR3 spells CASSPRQGEGYGYTF. DNA for the CDR3: TGTGCCAGCTCACCAAGGCAGGGAGAGGGGTATGGCTACACCTTC. V is TRBV18 and J is TRBJ1-2, with D possibly matching TRBD1 (5 bases). CDR1 is KGHSH, CDR2 LQKENI, per germline. With 2 bases removed from V and 5 bases from J, the gap between germline ends came to 15 bases. This CDR3 is built from 15 residues. The variable domain in full, completed from reference TRBV18 and TRBJ1-2, reads NAGVMQNPRHLVRRRGQEARLRCSPMKGHSHVYWYRQLPEEGLKFMVYLQKENIIDESGMPKERFSAEFPKEGPSILRIQQVVRGDSAAYFCASSPRQGEGYGYTFGSGTRLTVV.

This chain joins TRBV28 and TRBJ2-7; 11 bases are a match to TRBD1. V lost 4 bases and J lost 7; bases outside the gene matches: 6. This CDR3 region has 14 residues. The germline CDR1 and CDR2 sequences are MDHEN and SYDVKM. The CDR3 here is CASSSGQGAREQYF. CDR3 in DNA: TGTGCCAGCAGTTCCGGACAGGGGGCGCGGGAGCAGTACTTC.

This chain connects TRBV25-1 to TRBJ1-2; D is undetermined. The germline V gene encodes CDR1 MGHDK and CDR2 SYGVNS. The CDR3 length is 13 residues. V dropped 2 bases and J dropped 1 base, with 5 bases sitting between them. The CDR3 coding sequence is TGTGCCAGCAGTGAACCCTATAACTATGGCTACACCTTC. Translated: CASSEPYNYGYTF.

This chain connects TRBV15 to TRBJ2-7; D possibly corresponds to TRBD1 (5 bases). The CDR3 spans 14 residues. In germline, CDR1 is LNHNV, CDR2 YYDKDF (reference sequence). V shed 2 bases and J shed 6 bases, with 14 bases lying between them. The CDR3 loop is CATSRPDQGSEQYF. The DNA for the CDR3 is TGTGCCACCAGCAGACCCGACCAGGGCAGCGAGCAGTACTTC.

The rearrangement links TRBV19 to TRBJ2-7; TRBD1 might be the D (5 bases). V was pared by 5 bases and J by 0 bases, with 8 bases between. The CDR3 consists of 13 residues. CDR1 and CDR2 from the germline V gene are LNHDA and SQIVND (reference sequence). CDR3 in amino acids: CASSVQGSYEQYF. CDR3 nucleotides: TGTGCCAGTAGTGTCCAGGGCTCCTACGAGCAGTACTTC.

Here the CDR3 DNA reads TGTGCCAGTAGTATGGGCTTTCAGGGGTTCAACACCATATATTTT. The encoded protein is CASSMGFQGFNTIYF. The genes are TRBV19 and TRBJ1-3; D might be TRBD1 (6 bases). The CDR3 contains 15 residues. CDR1 is LNHDA, CDR2 SQIVND, per germline (reference sequence). The ends were cut back, 3 bases at V and 7 bases at J, with 16 bases in the middle.

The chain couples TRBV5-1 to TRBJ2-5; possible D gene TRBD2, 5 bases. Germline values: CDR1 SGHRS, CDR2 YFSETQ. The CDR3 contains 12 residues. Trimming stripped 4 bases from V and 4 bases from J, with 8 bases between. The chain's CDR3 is CASSTGTETQYF. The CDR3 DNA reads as TGCGCCAGCAGCACGGGAACAGAGACCCAGTACTTC.

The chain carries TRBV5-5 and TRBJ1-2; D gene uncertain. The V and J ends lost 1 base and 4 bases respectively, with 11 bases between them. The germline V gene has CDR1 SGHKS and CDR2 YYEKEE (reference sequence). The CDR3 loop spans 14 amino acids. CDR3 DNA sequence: TGTGCCAGCAGCTTGTTCCAGTTTTCCTATGGCTACACCTTC. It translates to CASSLFQFSYGYTF.

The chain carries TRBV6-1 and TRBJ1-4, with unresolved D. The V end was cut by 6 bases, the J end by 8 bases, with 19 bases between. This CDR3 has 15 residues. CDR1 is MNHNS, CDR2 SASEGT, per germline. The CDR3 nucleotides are TGTGCCAGCAGCCAGAGACCTGCTGGGCTGGAAAAACTGTTTTTT. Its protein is CASSQRPAGLEKLFF.

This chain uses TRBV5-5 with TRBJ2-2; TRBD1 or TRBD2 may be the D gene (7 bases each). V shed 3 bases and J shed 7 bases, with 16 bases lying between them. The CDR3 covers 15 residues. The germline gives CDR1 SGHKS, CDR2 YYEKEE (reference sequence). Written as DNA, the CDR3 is TGTGCCAGCAGCTCCCGACAGGGAGGGAGCGGGGAGCTGTTTTTT. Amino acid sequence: CASSSRQGGSGELFF. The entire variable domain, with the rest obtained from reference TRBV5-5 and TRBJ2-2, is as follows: DAGVTQSPTHLIKTRGQQVTLRCSPISGHKSVSWYQQVLGQGPQFIFQYYEKEERGRGNFPDRFSARQFPNYSSELNVNALLLGDSALYLCASSSRQGGSGELFFGEGSRLTVL.